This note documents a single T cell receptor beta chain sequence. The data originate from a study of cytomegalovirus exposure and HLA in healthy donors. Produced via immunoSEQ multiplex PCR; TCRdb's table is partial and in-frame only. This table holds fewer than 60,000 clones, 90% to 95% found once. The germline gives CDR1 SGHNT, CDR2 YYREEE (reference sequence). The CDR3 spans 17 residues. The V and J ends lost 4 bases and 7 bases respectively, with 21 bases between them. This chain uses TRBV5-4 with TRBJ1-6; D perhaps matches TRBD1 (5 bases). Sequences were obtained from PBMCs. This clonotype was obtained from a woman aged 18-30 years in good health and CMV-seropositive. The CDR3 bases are TGTGCCAGCAGCCCGGACGTGAGGGGAGGGTTGAATTCACCCCTCCACTTT. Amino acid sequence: CASSPDVRGGLNSPLHF.